This TCR beta chain was identified in a study of cytomegalovirus exposure and HLA in healthy donors. Trimming took off 1 base at V and 4 bases at J, with 10 bases between the two ends. The CDR3 is made up of 14 amino acids. Germline V gives CDR1 MGHRA, CDR2 YSYEKL. TCRdb's copy holds only in-frame clones and misses some; the assay was immunoSEQ multiplex PCR. The table records some 160,000 clones, roughly nine tenths of them present only once. Sequencing was carried out using PBMCs. This TCR came from a man younger than 35 in good health and CMV-seronegative. V is TRBV4-1 and J is TRBJ1-2, with D maybe TRBD1 (5 bases). CDR3 in amino acids: CASSQGGGIYGYTF. DNA of the CDR3: TGCGCCAGCAGCCAAGGGGGGGGTATCTATGGCTACACCTTC.